This TCR beta chain was sequenced for a study of T cells after yellow fever vaccination. This clonotype has more than one count but fewer than ten. Trimming cost V 4 bases and J 1 base, with 8 bases left between them. The CDR3 runs 13 residues. CDR1 is DFQATT and CDR2 is SNEGSKA in the germline V gene (reference sequence). TCRdb ran MiXCR on the 5' RACE reads and lists one entry per CDR3 protein. The sample lists under 200,000 distinct CDR3 sequences, around 7% occurring once. This chain joins TRBV20-1 and TRBJ2-1; no clear D. The TCR sequence derives from a man between 18 and 35 years old who received the YFV17D yellow fever vaccine. Source: CD4+ T cells sorted from PBMCs, taken roughly 5 days after the first yellow fever vaccination. The CDR3 nucleotides read TGCAGTGCTACACTGGCTTCCTACAATGAGCAGTTCTTC. Translated: CSATLASYNEQFF.